The source of this T cell receptor (beta chain) is a study of blood T cell repertoires in COVID-19. The wider study: Spain, Italy and the United States supplied samples that represented acute and convalescent COVID-19. T cells, B-cell-depleted T cells, or PBMCs supplied cDNA or gDNA.

As handled by the study authors: Reference gene primer amplification gave nucleated cell count estimates. Profiling relied on immunoSEQ multiplex PCR, and the TCRdb table lists in-frame clones only, not all of them. For V, J and clone size, that table is used; D and trimming come from the DNA. Of approximately 74,000 clones listed, more than 80% are singletons. Per the germline V gene, CDR1 is MNHEY and CDR2 is SMNVEV (reference sequence). V lost 2 bases to trimming and J lost 9 bases; unmatched junction nucleotides: 15. The CDR3 spans 18 residues. The material sequenced was peripheral blood. The clonotype originates from a woman of 80 years or more with active or convalescent COVID-19. The chain carries TRBV27 and TRBJ2-4; 11 bases fit TRBD2. In DNA form, the CDR3 reads TGTGCCAGCAGTTTAAGTTTTACTAGCGGGAGTAAGTTCGGCATTCAGTACTTC. Residues: CASSLSFTSGSKFGIQYF.